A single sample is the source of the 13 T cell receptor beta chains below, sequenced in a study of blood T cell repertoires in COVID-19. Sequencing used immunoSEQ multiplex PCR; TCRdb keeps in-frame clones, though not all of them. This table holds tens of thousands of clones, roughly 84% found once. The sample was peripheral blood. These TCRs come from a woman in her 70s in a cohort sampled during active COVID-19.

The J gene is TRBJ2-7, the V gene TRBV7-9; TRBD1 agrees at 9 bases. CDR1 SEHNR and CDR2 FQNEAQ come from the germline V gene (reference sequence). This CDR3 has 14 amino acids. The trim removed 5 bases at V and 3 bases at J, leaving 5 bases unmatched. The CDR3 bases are TGTGCCAGCAGCAGTGGGACAGGGAACTACGAGCAGTACTTC. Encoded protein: CASSSGTGNYEQYF.

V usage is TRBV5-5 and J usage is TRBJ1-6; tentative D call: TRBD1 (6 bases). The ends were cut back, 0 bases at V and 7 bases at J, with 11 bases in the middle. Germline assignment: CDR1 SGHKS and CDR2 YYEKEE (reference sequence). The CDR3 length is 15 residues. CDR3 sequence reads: CASSLVGQGNSPLHF. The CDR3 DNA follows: TGTGCCAGCAGCTTGGTAGGGCAGGGGAATTCACCCCTCCACTTT.

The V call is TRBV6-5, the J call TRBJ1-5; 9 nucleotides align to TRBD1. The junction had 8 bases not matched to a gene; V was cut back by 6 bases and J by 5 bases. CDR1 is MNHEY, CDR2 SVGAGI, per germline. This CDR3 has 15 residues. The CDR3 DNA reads TGTGCCAGCAGCCCCATGGGACAGGGCGATCAGCCCCAGCATTTT. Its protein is CASSPMGQGDQPQHF.

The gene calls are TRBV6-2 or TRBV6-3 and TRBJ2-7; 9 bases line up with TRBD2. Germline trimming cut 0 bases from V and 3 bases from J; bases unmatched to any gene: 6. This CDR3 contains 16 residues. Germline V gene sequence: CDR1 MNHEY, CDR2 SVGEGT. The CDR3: CASSYSRVAGDYEQYF. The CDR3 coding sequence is TGTGCCAGCAGTTACTCGAGAGTAGCGGGGGACTACGAGCAGTACTTC.

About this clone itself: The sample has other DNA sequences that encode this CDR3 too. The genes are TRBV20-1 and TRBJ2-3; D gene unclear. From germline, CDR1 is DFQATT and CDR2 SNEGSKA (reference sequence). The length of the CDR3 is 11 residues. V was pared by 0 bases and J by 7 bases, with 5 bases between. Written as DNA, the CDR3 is TGCAGTGCTAGAGATCTAAATACGCAGTATTTT. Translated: CSARDLNTQYF.

In nucleotides, the CDR3 is TGTGCCAGCGGACAGGTTAAGTACGAGCAGTACTTC. Protein sequence: CASGQVKYEQYF. The chain combines TRBV2 with TRBJ2-7; 7 nucleotides align to TRBD1. The CDR3 contains 12 residues. Germline-derived CDR1 and CDR2 are SNHLY and FYNNEI. V dropped 8 bases and J dropped 4; count of bases not matched to a gene: 5.

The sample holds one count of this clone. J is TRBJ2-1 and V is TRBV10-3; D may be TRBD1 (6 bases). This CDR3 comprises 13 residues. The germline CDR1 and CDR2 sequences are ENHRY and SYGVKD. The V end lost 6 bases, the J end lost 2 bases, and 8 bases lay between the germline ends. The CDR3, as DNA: TGTGCCATCAGGGACAGCCCCTACAATGAGCAGTTCTTC. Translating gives CAIRDSPYNEQFF.

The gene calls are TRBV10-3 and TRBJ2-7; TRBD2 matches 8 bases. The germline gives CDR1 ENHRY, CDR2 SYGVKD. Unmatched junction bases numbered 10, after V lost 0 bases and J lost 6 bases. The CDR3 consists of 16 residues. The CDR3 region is CAISESTSGAPPEQYF. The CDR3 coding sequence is TGTGCCATCAGTGAGTCCACTAGCGGAGCCCCCCCCGAGCAGTACTTC.

CDR3 sequence: CASSAPLTGAEAFF. CDR3 bases: TGTGCCAGCAGTGCCCCATTGACAGGGGCTGAAGCTTTCTTT. The chain links TRBV25-1 to TRBJ1-1; TRBD1 agrees at 8 bases. The CDR3 totals 14 residues. The V gene's germline CDR1 is MGHDK and CDR2 SYGVNS. With 4 bases clipped from V and 6 bases from J, the junction kept 7 bases outside the gene matches.

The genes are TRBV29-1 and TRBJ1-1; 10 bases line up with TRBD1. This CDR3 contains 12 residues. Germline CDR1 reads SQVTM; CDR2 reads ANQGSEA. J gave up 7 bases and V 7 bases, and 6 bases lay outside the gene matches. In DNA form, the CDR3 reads TGCAGCGCGAGACAGGGGGCGGGTGAAGCTTTCTTT. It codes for CSARQGAGEAFF.

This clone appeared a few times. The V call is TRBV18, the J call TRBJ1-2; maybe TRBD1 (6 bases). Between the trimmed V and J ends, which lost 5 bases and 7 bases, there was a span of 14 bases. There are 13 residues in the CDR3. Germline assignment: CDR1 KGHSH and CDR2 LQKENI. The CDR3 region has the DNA TGTGCCAGCTCAACGACACAGGGAAGTGGCTACACCTTC. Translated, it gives CASSTTQGSGYTF.

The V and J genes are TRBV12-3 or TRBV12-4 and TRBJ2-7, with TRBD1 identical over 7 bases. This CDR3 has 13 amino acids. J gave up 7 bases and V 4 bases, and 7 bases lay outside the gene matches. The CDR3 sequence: CASSSGQAGEQYF. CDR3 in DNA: TGTGCCAGCAGTTCCGGACAGGCCGGGGAGCAGTACTTC.

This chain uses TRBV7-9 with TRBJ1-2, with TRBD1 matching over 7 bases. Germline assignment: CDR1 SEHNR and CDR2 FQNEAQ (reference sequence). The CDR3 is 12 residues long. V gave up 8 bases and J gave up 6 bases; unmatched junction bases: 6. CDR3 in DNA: TGTGCCAGCGACAGGGCGAGCAATGGCTACACCTTC. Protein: CASDRASNGYTF.